These 4 T cell receptor beta chains share one sample of origin, sequenced in a study of identical twins. TCRdb processed the 5' RACE reads anew with MiXCR; each CDR3 protein has one entry. The sample consists of about 690,000 distinct CDR3 sequences, 21% of them appearing once. These same data were also listed under a study on T cells expressing NK-cell markers.

What was sequenced was PBMCs. These TCRs come from a woman between 18 and 29 years old in good health.

V and J are TRBV6-2 or TRBV6-3 and TRBJ2-7, with D possibly being TRBD2 (6 bases). The V gene's germline CDR1 is MNHEY and CDR2 SVGEGT. The CDR3 extends over 13 amino acids. Trimming removed 10 bases from V and 0 bases from J, with 13 bases in between. CDR3 DNA sequence: TGTGCCACCCTAGCGACCGGCTCCTACGAGCAGTACTTC. Protein sequence: CATLATGSYEQYF.

The chain is built from TRBV12-5 and TRBJ2-1, with 8 positions matching TRBD1. The length of the CDR3 is 18 residues. The germline V gene encodes CDR1 LGHNT and CDR2 FRNRAP. The V and J ends lost 0 bases and 7 bases, in that order; junction bases with no gene match: 14. CDR3 protein: CASGLVLNRDRFKNEQFF. The DNA of the CDR3 is TGTGCTAGTGGTTTGGTACTAAACCGGGACAGGTTTAAGAATGAGCAGTTCTTC.

This sequence joins TRBV5-1 and TRBJ2-5, with a weak D call TRBD2 (6 bases). Deletions cut 6 bases from V and 2 bases from J, with 17 bases between. This CDR3 has 15 residues. The germline gives CDR1 SGHRS, CDR2 YFSETQ. CDR3 sequence (DNA): TGCGCCAGCAAATCGACGGCGGGGCCTCAAGAGACCCAGTACTTC. This codes for CASKSTAGPQETQYF.

This clonotype was counted only a few times. This chain connects TRBV5-6 to TRBJ2-2, with TRBD2 identical over 9 bases. The trim removed 3 bases at V and 7 bases at J, leaving 10 bases unmatched. Germline CDR1 is SGHDT and CDR2 is YYEEEE. CDR3 length: 16 amino acids. CDR3 amino acids: CASSWTLPSGIGELFF. The CDR3 DNA follows: TGTGCCAGCAGCTGGACCCTCCCTAGCGGGATCGGGGAGCTGTTTTTT.